Shown below are 12 T cell receptor beta chains from a single sample sequenced in a study of metastatic and nonmetastatic thyroid tumors. Before thyroid surgery, none of the patients had received any treatment. TCRdb called clones again from the PCR reads with MiXCR. The sample holds tens of thousands of clones, roughly 25% seen once. The sequencing input was blood. These receptors came from a female donor with papillary thyroid cancer or a benign thyroid nodule (not recorded which). Some clones in this sample may be carry-over from other donors' samples.

This clone was seen at least ten times. The chain recombines TRBV24-1 with TRBJ1-2; D is unclear. Germline assignment: CDR1 KGHDR and CDR2 SFDVKD. The CDR3 spans 14 residues. Trimming pared 1 base from V and 4 bases from J, leaving 9 bases between. In nucleotides, the CDR3 is TGTGCCACCAGTGATTTTGGAAGGCCCTATGGCTACACCTTC. Protein: CATSDFGRPYGYTF.

This clone appeared many times. This rearrangement joins TRBV9 to TRBJ2-5; a possible D gene is TRBD2 (5 bases). V was shortened by 1 base and J by 4 bases, with 11 bases between the two germline ends. The CDR3 spans 14 residues. From germline, CDR1 is SGDLS and CDR2 YYNGEE. The CDR3 reads CASSVLGSGETQYF. CDR3 nucleotide sequence: TGTGCCAGCAGCGTACTCGGAAGCGGAGAGACCCAGTACTTC.

This clone was recorded at least ten times. The V call is TRBV6-1, the J call TRBJ2-5; 8 nucleotides agree with TRBD1. Germline assignment: CDR1 MNHNS and CDR2 SASEGT. There are 15 residues in the CDR3. With 3 bases clipped from V and 2 bases from J, the junction kept 5 bases outside the gene matches. CDR3 loop: CASSEAGGGQETQYF. The CDR3 DNA reads TGTGCCAGCAGTGAGGCAGGGGGCGGACAAGAGACCCAGTACTTC.

This clone appeared many times. The chain couples TRBV12-3 or TRBV12-4 to TRBJ1-1, with TRBD1 matching over 9 bases. The CDR3 length is 17 residues. J lost 10 bases, V lost 2 bases, and 17 bases had no gene match. The CDR3 reads CASSLPVGHRDRVLAFF. CDR3 sequence (DNA): TGTGCCAGCAGTTTACCGGTGGGGCATCGGGACAGGGTGTTAGCTTTCTTT.

The chain joins TRBV6-4 to TRBJ2-7, with D possibly being TRBD2 (5 bases). The CDR3 sequence is 13 residues long. V was trimmed by 4 bases and J by 3 bases, leaving 10 bases between them. Germline assignment: CDR1 MRHNA and CDR2 SNTAGT. The CDR3 region is CASSAAGSYEQYF. CDR3 DNA: TGTGCCAGCAGTGCGGCGGGCAGCTACGAGCAGTACTTC.

In this sample, this clone turned up many times. This chain connects TRBV9 to TRBJ1-1; possibly TRBD1 for D (5 bases). The germline CDR1 and CDR2 sequences are SGDLS and YYNGEE. CDR3 size: 12 residues. V was shortened by 7 bases and J by 0 bases, with 7 bases between the two germline ends. The CDR3 reads CASGGLNTEAFF. The CDR3 DNA sequence: TGTGCCAGCGGGGGACTGAACACTGAAGCTTTCTTT.

This clone was detected ten times or more. The sample has other DNA sequences that encode this CDR3 too. The chain links TRBV5-1 to TRBJ1-2; weak D call: TRBD1 (6 bases). Trimming took 0 bases from V and 0 from J, leaving 6 bases between them. The germline gives CDR1 SGHRS, CDR2 YFSETQ. The CDR3 runs 14 residues. CDR3 in amino acids: CASSLGTANYGYTF. CDR3 coding DNA: TGCGCCAGCAGCTTGGGGACAGCTAACTATGGCTACACCTTC.

This clone counts as medium-sized. The gene calls are TRBV2 and TRBJ2-7, with TRBD2 as a possible D gene (6 bases). Trimming took 7 bases from V and 4 from J, leaving 14 bases between them. The CDR3 extends over 13 amino acids. The V gene's germline CDR1 is SNHLY and CDR2 FYNNEI. CDR3 sequence: CASIGGLGYEQYF. CDR3 nucleotide sequence: TGTGCCAGCATCGGAGGGTTGGGATACGAGCAGTACTTC.

This chain connects TRBV28 to TRBJ2-6, with a possible D match to TRBD1 (6 bases). Germline assignment: CDR1 MDHEN and CDR2 SYDVKM. Trimming took 7 bases from V and 8 from J, leaving 9 bases between them. The CDR3 runs 12 residues. The CDR3 DNA follows: TGTGCCAGCATTAGGGGGTCCAACGTCCTGACTTTC. Its translation: CASIRGSNVLTF.

This clone was found many times. The CDR3 loop reads CASSESSRIEAFF. In nucleotides, the CDR3 is TGCGCCAGCAGTGAGTCGTCGAGAATTGAAGCTTTCTTT. The V call is TRBV10-1, the J call TRBJ1-1; D is undetermined. Germline V CDR1 and CDR2: WNHNN, SYGVQD (reference sequence). The CDR3 spans 13 residues. The V end was cut by 0 bases, the J end by 7 bases, with 9 bases between.

There are many counts of this clone. This chain links TRBV12-3 or TRBV12-4 with TRBJ1-5; possibly TRBD1 for D (5 bases). The CDR3 is made up of 16 amino acids. The V end lost 7 bases, the J end lost 0 bases, and 16 bases lay between the germline ends. The CDR3 spells CASTLGSGRSNQPQHF. CDR3 DNA sequence: TGTGCCAGCACCCTAGGGTCGGGGCGTAGCAATCAGCCCCAGCATTTT.

The table lists this clone with many counts. The rearrangement links TRBV6-1 to TRBJ2-5; tentatively, D is TRBD2 (5 bases). Trimming removed 9 bases at V and 5 bases at J, with 13 bases between. The CDR3 spans 12 residues. The germline V gene encodes CDR1 MNHNS and CDR2 SASEGT. The CDR3 region has the DNA TGTGCCAGTGGAGGCTTTAGGGAGACCCAGTACTTC. Translation gives CASGGFRETQYF.